The present T cell receptor (beta chain) was sequenced within a study of T cells in localized non-small cell lung cancer. Study-level results: Among the top 100 tumor clones, a median about 59 appeared in adjacent lung. In uninvolved adjacent lung, T cell clonality reached its highest value, exceeding tumor.

TCRdb keeps only in-frame clones here, not all; method: immunoSEQ multiplex PCR. Among some 2,000 clones, roughly 30% were seen once, and the ten largest hold 10% to 15%. Details on this clone: What it recognizes is unknown.

This TCR derives from a male donor at least 60 years old with stage I squamous cell lung carcinoma. The material sequenced was normal lung tissue next to the tumor, taken before any cancer treatment.

CDR3 nucleotides: TGTGCCAGCAGTGAAGATGCGGGAGAGGGTTACAATGAGCAGTTCTTC. It codes for CASSEDAGEGYNEQFF. The J gene is TRBJ2-1, the V gene TRBV6-1, with 7 bases fitting TRBD2. J lost 4 bases, V lost 1 base, and 7 bases had no gene match. The CDR3 covers 16 residues. Germline-derived CDR1 and CDR2 are MNHNS and SASEGT.